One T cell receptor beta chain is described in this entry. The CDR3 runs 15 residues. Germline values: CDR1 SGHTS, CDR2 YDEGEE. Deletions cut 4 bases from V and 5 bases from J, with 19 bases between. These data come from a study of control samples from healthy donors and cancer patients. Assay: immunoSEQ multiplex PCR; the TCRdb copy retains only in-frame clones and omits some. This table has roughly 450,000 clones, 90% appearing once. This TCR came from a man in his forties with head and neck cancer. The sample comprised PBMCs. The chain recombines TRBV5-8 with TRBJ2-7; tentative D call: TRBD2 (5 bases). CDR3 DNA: TGTGCCAGCAGCGTCCCTTGGACTGAGGGCGACGAGCAGTACTTC. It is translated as CASSVPWTEGDEQYF.